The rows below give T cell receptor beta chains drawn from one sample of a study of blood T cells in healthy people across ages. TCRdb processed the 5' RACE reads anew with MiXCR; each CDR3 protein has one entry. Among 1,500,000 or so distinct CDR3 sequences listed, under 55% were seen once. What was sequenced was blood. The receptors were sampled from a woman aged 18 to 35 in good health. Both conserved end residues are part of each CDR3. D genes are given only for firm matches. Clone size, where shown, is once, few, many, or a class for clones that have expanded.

CASSSGGEPFGYTF	TGTGCCAGCAGTTCTGGGGGGGAACCTTTTGGCTACACCTTC	TRBV7-9	TRBJ1-2	.	few
CASSAQAYQETQYF	TGTGCCAGCAGTGCCCAGGCATACCAAGAGACCCAGTACTTC	TRBV12-3/TRBV12-4	TRBJ2-5	.	few
CASSQDLRDTYGYTF	TGCGCCAGCAGCCAAGATCTTCGGGACACCTATGGCTACACCTTC	TRBV4-1	TRBJ1-2	.	.
CASSQEMAGETQYF	TGCGCCAGCAGCCAAGAAATGGCGGGGGAGACGCAGTATTTT	TRBV4-3	TRBJ2-3	TRBD2	.
CATSDPSSGSFEQYF	TGTGCCACCAGTGACCCAAGTAGCGGGAGCTTTGAGCAGTACTTC	TRBV24-1	TRBJ2-5	TRBD2	few
CASSPQGADGYTF	TGTGCCAGCTCACCTCAGGGGGCGGACGGCTACACCTTC	TRBV18	TRBJ1-2	TRBD1	many
CASSPGTGLNQPQHF	TGTGCCAGCAGTCCCGGGACAGGGCTTAATCAGCCCCAGCATTTT	TRBV7-9	TRBJ1-5	TRBD1	many
CASTTGLESREQFF	TGTGCCAGCACAACTGGACTAGAGAGTAGAGAGCAGTTCTTC	TRBV2	TRBJ2-1	TRBD2	.
CSAELAGNKETQYF	TGCAGTGCTGAACTAGCGGGGAATAAAGAGACCCAGTACTTC	TRBV20-1	TRBJ2-5	TRBD2	.
CASSFLTFGPYEQYF	TGTGCCAGCAGTTTTCTCACTTTTGGCCCCTACGAGCAGTACTTC	TRBV27	TRBJ2-7	.	.
CSGEHSGEQYF	TGCAGCGGAGAACATAGCGGCGAGCAGTACTTC	TRBV29-1	TRBJ2-7	.	once
CASSSLEGQEQYF	TGTGCCAGCTCATCGTTAGAGGGCCAGGAGCAGTACTTC	TRBV18	TRBJ2-7	.	.
CSVESGGTEAFF	TGCAGCGTTGAGAGTGGGGGAACTGAAGCTTTCTTT	TRBV29-1	TRBJ1-1	.	.
CASSLAQSGGVDYEQFF	TGTGCCAGCAGCCTCGCTCAAAGCGGGGGGGTGGACTATGAGCAGTTCTTC	TRBV3-1	TRBJ2-1	TRBD2	.
CSARKQGAIPGELFF	TGCAGTGCGAGGAAACAGGGGGCTATCCCCGGGGAGCTGTTTTTT	TRBV20-1	TRBJ2-2	TRBD1	.
CASIPKGGGGDTQYF	TGTGCCAGCATCCCGAAGGGCGGGGGAGGAGATACGCAGTATTTT	TRBV5-4	TRBJ2-3	TRBD2	.
CASSLIGDGYEQYF	TGTGCCAGCAGTTTAATCGGCGATGGCTACGAGCAGTACTTC	TRBV28	TRBJ2-7	.	few
CASSDQAWGSSTDTQYF	TGTGCCAGCAGCGATCAAGCTTGGGGGTCTAGCACAGATACGCAGTATTTT	TRBV11-3	TRBJ2-3	.	.
CASRRDFSYNEQFF	TGCGCCAGCCGAAGAGACTTCTCCTACAATGAGCAGTTCTTC	TRBV5-1	TRBJ2-1	.	.
CASSVDGSMDEKLFF	TGTGCCAGCAGCGTAGATGGATCGATGGATGAAAAACTGTTTTTT	TRBV9	TRBJ1-4	.	.
CASSSLRQPNSPLHF	TGCGCCAGCAGCTCCCTAAGGCAGCCCAATTCACCCCTCCACTTT	TRBV5-1	TRBJ1-6	.	.
CASSEVGGGGYTF	TGTGCCAGCAGTGAAGTGGGCGGCGGGGGCTACACCTTC	TRBV2	TRBJ1-2	.	.
CASSDRPYGDIQYF	TGCGCCAGCAGCGATCGACCCTACGGGGACATTCAGTACTTC	TRBV4-1	TRBJ2-4	.	.
CAIASGRSYNEQFF	TGTGCCATCGCTAGCGGGAGAAGCTACAATGAGCAGTTCTTC	TRBV10-3	TRBJ2-1	TRBD2	few
CASSWVTPGGQPQHF	TGTGCCAGCAGCTGGGTCACCCCGGGGGGCCAGCCCCAGCATTTT	TRBV6-6	TRBJ1-5	.	.
CSAPRSLSGTNVLTF	TGCAGTGCCCCGCGGTCTCTCTCTGGGACCAACGTCCTGACTTTC	TRBV20-1	TRBJ2-6	.	.
CASSPIAFQETQYF	TGTGCCAGCTCGCCTATAGCTTTCCAAGAGACCCAGTACTTC	TRBV18	TRBJ2-5	.	.
CSAGIAGHKTLSYEQYF	TGCAGTGCTGGTATAGCGGGACATAAAACTCTCTCCTACGAGCAGTACTTC	TRBV20-1	TRBJ2-7	TRBD2	.